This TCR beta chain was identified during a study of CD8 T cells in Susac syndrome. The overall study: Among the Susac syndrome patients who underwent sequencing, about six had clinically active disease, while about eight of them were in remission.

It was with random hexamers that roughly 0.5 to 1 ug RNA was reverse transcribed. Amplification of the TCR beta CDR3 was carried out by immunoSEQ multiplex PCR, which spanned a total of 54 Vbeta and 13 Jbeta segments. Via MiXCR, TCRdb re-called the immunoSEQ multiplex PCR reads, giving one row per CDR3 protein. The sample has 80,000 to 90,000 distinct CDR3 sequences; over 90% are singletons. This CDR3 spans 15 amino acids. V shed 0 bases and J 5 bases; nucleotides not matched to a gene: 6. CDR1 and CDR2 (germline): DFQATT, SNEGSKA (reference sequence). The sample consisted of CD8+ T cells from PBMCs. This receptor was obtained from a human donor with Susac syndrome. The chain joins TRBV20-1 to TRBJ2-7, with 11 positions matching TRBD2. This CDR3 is CSARDGTSGRDEQYF. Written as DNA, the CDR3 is TGCAGTGCTAGAGATGGCACTAGCGGGAGAGACGAGCAGTACTTC.